This T cell receptor beta chain was sequenced in a study of beta chain features in type 1 diabetes. Study at large: Patients did not differ from healthy donors in age, gender or cell yield.

By way of CD45RO/CCR7/CD25/CD127/CD95/CD27, the CD4+ regulatory, stem cell-like memory, central memory and naive cells were sorted. The CDR3 extends over 12 amino acids. V lost 0 bases and J lost 7, with 9 bases in between. Per the germline V gene, CDR1 is GTSNPN and CDR2 is SVGIG (reference sequence). This clone was detected a few times. Its target is not known. Since all of the isolated RNA was reverse transcribed, expressed TCRB transcripts were what got sequenced. Some clones are missing from TCRdb's copy, which holds only in-frame ones; the method was immunoSEQ multiplex PCR. The table records 600,000 to 700,000 clones, about an eighth of them present only once. Study findings and constraints: Although PCR might favor shorter templates, it would do so equally in patients and controls. There was a moderate but significant shortening of TCRB CDR3s in all four CD4+ subsets of Type 1 diabetes patients.

This TCR was recovered from a young man with type 1 diabetes. V and J are TRBV30 and TRBJ1-2; no firm D call. Sequenced: naive CD4+ T cells from blood. The CDR3 bases are TGTGCCTGGAGTGTACCGCCGGCTGGCTACACCTTC. Protein product: CAWSVPPAGYTF.